This T cell receptor beta chain was retrieved from a study of cytomegalovirus exposure and HLA in healthy donors. Notes on the study in general: Later findings reportedly placed an Asian-associated ancestry cluster below the approximately 670-donor mean for N-insertions.

A word on this clone: The antigen remains unidentified.

CDR3 length: 13 amino acids. The germline V gene encodes CDR1 SNHLY and CDR2 FYNNEI. The V end was cut by 8 bases, the J end by 0 bases, with 10 bases between. 60 Vbeta and 13 Jbeta primers were used in PCR. Authors' processing steps: Later, an analysis found about 80 million unique TCR beta chains, and 10 million to 11 million of these were shared. The table came from immunoSEQ multiplex PCR; TCRdb's copy has only in-frame clones and leaves some out. Clone size and the V and J calls come from that table; the DNA yielded D and trimming. The sample shows about 200,000 clones, approximately 86% of them seen only once.

Sequenced: PBMCs. The V call is TRBV2, the J call TRBJ1-1; no clear D. This clonotype was sampled from a woman in her twenties or thirties in good health and CMV-seronegative. The CDR3 spells CASCGQLNTEAFF. The CDR3 DNA is TGTGCCAGCTGCGGGCAATTGAACACTGAAGCTTTCTTT.